This TCR beta chain was obtained from a study of T-cell reconstitution after alpha-beta-depleted transplantation in children. V lost 3 bases and J 4 bases, leaving 13 bases between the germline ends. Germline V gene lookup returns CDR1 SGHAT and CDR2 FQDESV (reference sequence). CDR3 length equals 15 residues. Unique molecular identifiers featured in how the TCRbeta library was prepared. TCRdb re-called the PCR reads with MiXCR, one entry per CDR3 protein. The sample carries some 290,000 distinct CDR3 sequences, over 8% recorded once. The J gene is TRBJ2-1, the V gene TRBV11-1; the D gene could be TRBD1 or TRBD2 (6 bases each). Specimen: PBMCs from the stem cell graft donor, collected from the stem cell graft. The TCR comes from a human donor who donated a stem cell graft to a child with SCID. The CDR3 spells CASSFGGGMYNEQFF. As DNA, the CDR3 is TGTGCCAGCAGCTTTGGAGGGGGAATGTACAATGAGCAGTTCTTC. Filled out from reference TRBV11-1 and TRBJ2-1, the complete variable domain reads EAEVAQSPRYKITEKSQAVAFWCDPISGHATLYWYRQILGQGPELLVQFQDESVVDDSQLPKDRFSAERLKGVDSTLKIQPAELGDSAMYLCASSFGGGMYNEQFFGPGTRLTVL.